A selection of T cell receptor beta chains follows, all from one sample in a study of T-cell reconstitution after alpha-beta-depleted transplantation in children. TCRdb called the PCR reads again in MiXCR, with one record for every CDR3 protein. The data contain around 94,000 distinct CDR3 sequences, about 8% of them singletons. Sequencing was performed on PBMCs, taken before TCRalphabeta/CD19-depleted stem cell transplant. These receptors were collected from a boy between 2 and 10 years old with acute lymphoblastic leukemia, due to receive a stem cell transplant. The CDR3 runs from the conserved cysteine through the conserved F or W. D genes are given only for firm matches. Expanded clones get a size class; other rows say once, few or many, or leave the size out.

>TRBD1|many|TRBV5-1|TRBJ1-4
TGCGCCAGCAGCTGGACAGGGGGCGGCGAAAAACTGTTTTTT
CASSWTGGGEKLFF
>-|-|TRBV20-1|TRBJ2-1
TGCAGTGCTGGGGCCAGGGATGAGCAGTTCTTC
CSAGARDEQFF
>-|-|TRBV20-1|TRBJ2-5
TGCAGTGCTGGCCCTCTTCGACGGAAAATCCAAGAGACCCAGTACTTC
CSAGPLRRKIQETQYF
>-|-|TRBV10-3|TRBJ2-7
TGTGCCATCAGTGAGGCGACAGGGAGGGGCGAGCAGTACTTC
CAISEATGRGEQYF
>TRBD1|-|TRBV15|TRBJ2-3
TGTGCCACCAGCAGGACAGGGGACACAGATACGCAGTATTTT
CATSRTGDTDTQYF
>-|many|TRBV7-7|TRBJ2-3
TGTGCTAGCAGCTTAACCATAGATACCTTCACAGATACGCAGTATTTT
CASSLTIDTFTDTQYF
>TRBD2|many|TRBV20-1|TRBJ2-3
TGCAGTGCTAGGGGTCTAGCGGGGGTAGATACGCAGTATTTT
CSARGLAGVDTQYF
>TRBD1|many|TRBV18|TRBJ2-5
TGTGCCAGCTCACCAGTCCAGGGGGCGCGAGAGACCCAGTACTTC
CASSPVQGARETQYF
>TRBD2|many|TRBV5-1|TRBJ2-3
TGCGCCAGCAGCTTGAAGCGGGGGGATGGAGATACGCAGTATTTT
CASSLKRGDGDTQYF
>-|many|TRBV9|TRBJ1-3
TGTGCCAGCAGCGTAGGGGGAGCCCCTGGAAACACCATATATTTT
CASSVGGAPGNTIYF
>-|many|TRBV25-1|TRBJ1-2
TGTGCCAGCAGTAGGGGCAGTGGCTACACCTTC
CASSRGSGYTF
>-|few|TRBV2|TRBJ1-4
TGTGCCAGCAGTGAAACTTCTAATGAAAAACTGTTTTTT
CASSETSNEKLFF
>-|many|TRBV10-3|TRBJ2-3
TGTGCCATTGCGGACAGCACAGATACGCAGTATTTT
CAIADSTDTQYF
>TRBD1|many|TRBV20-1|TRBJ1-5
TGCAGTGCTCAGGCACAGGGGCACCAGCCCCAGCATTTT
CSAQAQGHQPQHF
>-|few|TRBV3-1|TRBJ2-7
TGTGCCAGCAGCCCCGGTGGGGGGGGCATCTACGAGCAGTACTTC
CASSPGGGGIYEQYF
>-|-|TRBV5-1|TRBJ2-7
TGCGCCAGCAGCCCCAGACAGGGACTTTACGAGCAGTACTTC
CASSPRQGLYEQYF
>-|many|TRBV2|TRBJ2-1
TGTGCCAGCAGTGCCCCCCGCGGGTTTAATGAGCAGTTCTTC
CASSAPRGFNEQFF
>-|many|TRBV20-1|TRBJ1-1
TGCAGTGCTCGGGGGGAAGGGGACACTGAAGCTTTCTTT
CSARGEGDTEAFF
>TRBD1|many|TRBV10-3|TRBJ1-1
TGTGCCATCAGTGAGAGGGACAGGGGTTGGAACACTGAAGCTTTCTTT
CAISERDRGWNTEAFF
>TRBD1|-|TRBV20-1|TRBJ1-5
TGCAGTGCTTCAAGGGGGCTTGGGAATCAGCCCCAGCATTTT
CSASRGLGNQPQHF
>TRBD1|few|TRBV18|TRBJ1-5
TGTGCCAGCTCACCCGACATAGACAGGGGGCGACAGCCCCAGCATTTT
CASSPDIDRGRQPQHF
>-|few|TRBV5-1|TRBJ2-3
TGCGCCAGCAGCTCTAAGGGGGGCCCCACAGATACGCAGTATTTT
CASSSKGGPTDTQYF
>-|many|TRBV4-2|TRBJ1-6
TGTGCCAGCAGCCAAGATGGGGCACCCCCTTATAATTCACCCCTCCACTTT
CASSQDGAPPYNSPLHF
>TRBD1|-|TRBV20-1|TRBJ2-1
TGCAGTGCTAGATTGGACAGGGCAAGAGAGCAGTTCTTC
CSARLDRAREQFF
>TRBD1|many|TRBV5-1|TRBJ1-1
TGCGCCAGCAGCACCCGACAGGGGAACACTGAAGCTTTCTTT
CASSTRQGNTEAFF
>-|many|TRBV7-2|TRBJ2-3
TGTGCCAGCATCAAGCCCGGGGGCAGAGATACGCAGTATTTT
CASIKPGGRDTQYF
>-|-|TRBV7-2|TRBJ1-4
TGTGCCAGCAGCTTGTTAGTGGGTGCTAATGAAAAACTGTTTTTT
CASSLLVGANEKLFF
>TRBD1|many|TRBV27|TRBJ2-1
TGTGCCAGCAGTTTACGGACAGGGGGCGAGCAGTTCTTC
CASSLRTGGEQFF
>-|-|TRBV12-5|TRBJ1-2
TGTGCTAGTGGTTTAGGAGGGGGTAAGAGGAACTATGGCTACACCTTC
CASGLGGGKRNYGYTF
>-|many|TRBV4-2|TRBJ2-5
TGTGCCAGCAGCCAAGTTGGGCTAGATGGCCCCTCCGGGGAGACCCAGTACTTC
CASSQVGLDGPSGETQYF
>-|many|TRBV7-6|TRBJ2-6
TGTGCCAGCGGGCTCTCTGGGGCCAACGTCCTGACTTTC
CASGLSGANVLTF
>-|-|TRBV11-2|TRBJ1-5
TGTGCCAGCAGCTTAGGAACGGGGGAGGGGCCGGGGCAGCCCCAGCATTTT
CASSLGTGEGPGQPQHF
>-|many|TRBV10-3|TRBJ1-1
TGTGCCACCGTCTCGGGGCAGAACACTGAAGCTTTCTTT
CATVSGQNTEAFF
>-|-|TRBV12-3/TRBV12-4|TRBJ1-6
TGTGCCAGCAGTTTCGGGAAGTATAATTCACCCCTCCACTTT
CASSFGKYNSPLHF
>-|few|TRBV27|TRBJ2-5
TGTGCCAGCAGTCCAGGTTCGGCCGGCCGCAGGGAGACCCAGTACTTC
CASSPGSAGRRETQYF
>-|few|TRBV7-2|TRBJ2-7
TGTGCCAGCAGCTTAGAGGGGGGGCCGAGGGAGCAGTACTTC
CASSLEGGPREQYF
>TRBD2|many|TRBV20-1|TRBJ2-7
TGCAGTGCTAGAACCACCGGGACTAGCGGGGGCGCCACCCCCTACGAGCAGTACTTC
CSARTTGTSGGATPYEQYF
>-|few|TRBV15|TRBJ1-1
TGTGCCACCAGCTTACGGGGGTGGCTGAACACTGAAGCTTTCTTT
CATSLRGWLNTEAFF
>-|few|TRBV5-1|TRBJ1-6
TGCGCCAGCAGCTTGAACGGGGGTACTAATTCACCCCTCCACTTT
CASSLNGGTNSPLHF
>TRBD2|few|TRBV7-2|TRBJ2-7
TGTGCCAGCAGCCTTGTACGGGCGGGGGAGCAGCAGTACTTC
CASSLVRAGEQQYF
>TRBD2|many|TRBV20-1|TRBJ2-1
TGCAGTGCTAGCTCGCTAGCGGGGGTGAGCTACAATGAGCAGTTCTTC
CSASSLAGVSYNEQFF
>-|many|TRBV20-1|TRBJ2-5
TGCAGTGCTAGTTCGCAGCAAGAGACCCAGTACTTC
CSASSQQETQYF